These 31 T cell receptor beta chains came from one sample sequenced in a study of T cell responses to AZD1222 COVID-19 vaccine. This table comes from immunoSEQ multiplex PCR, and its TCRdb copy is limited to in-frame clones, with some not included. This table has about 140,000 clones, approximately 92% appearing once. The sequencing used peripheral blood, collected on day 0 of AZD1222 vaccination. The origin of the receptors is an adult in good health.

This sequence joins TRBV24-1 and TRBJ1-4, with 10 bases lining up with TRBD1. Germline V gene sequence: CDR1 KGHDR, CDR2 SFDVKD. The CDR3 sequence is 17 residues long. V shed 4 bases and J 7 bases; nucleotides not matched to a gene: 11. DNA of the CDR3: TGTGCCACCAGTGACCCCCCGGGACAGGGGCAGGGTGAAAAACTGTTTTTT. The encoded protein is CATSDPPGQGQGEKLFF.

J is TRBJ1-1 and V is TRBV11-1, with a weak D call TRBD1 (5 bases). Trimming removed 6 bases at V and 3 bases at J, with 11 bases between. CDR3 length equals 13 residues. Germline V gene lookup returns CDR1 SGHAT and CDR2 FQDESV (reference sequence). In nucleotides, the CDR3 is TGTGCCAGCAGGAAGGGGAGTTACACTGAAGCTTTCTTT. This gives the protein CASRKGSYTEAFF.

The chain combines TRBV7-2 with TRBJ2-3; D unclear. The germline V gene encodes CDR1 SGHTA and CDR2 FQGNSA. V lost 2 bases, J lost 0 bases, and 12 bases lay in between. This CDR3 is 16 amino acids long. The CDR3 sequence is CASSLRPATSTDTQYF. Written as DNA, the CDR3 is TGTGCCAGCAGCTTAAGGCCAGCTACTAGCACAGATACGCAGTATTTT.

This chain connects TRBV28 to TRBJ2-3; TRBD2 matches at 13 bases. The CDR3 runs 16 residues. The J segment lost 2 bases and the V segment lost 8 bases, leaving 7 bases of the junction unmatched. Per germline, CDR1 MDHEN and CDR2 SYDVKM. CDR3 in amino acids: CASGLAGVPLTDTQYF. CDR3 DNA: TGTGCCAGCGGACTAGCGGGGGTACCACTCACAGATACGCAGTATTTT.

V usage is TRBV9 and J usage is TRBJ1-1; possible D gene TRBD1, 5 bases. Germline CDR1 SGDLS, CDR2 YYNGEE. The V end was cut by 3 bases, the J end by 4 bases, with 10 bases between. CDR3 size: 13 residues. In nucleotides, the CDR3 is TGTGCCAGCAGCGCCAATGGGGGCACTGAAGCTTTCTTT. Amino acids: CASSANGGTEAFF.

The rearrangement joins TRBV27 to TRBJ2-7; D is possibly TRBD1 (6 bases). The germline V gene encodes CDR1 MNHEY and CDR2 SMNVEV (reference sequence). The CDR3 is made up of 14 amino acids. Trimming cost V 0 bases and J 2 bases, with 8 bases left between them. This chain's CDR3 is CASSLSRGPYEQYF. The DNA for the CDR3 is TGTGCCAGCAGTTTATCCAGGGGCCCCTACGAGCAGTACTTC.

The CDR3 here is CASSTTSPTDNEQFF. DNA of the CDR3: TGTGCCAGCAGCACGACTAGTCCCACCGACAATGAGCAGTTCTTC. The chain joins TRBV3-1 (or the pseudogene TRBV3-2) to TRBJ2-1, with D tentatively TRBD2 (6 bases). Trimming took 5 bases from V and 5 from J, leaving 16 bases between them. Looked up from germline, CDR1 is LGHDT and CDR2 is YNNKEL (reference sequence). This CDR3 has 15 amino acids.

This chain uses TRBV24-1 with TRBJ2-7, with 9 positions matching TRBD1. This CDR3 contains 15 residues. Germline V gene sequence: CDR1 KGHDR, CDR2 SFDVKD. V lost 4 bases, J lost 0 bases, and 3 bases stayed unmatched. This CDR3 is CATSEGTGNSYEQYF. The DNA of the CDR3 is TGTGCCACCAGTGAGGGGACAGGGAACTCCTACGAGCAGTACTTC.

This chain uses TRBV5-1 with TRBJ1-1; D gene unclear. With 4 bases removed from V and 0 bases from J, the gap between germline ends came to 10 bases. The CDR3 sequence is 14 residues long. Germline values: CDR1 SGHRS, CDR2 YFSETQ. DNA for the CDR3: TGCGCCAGCAGCCGAGTTACCGTGAACACTGAAGCTTTCTTT. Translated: CASSRVTVNTEAFF.

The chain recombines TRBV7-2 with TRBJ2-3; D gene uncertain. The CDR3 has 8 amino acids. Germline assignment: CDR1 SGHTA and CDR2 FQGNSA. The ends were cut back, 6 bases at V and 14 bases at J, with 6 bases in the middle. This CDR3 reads CASSQLYF. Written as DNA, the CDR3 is TGTGCCAGCAGTCAATTGTATTTT.

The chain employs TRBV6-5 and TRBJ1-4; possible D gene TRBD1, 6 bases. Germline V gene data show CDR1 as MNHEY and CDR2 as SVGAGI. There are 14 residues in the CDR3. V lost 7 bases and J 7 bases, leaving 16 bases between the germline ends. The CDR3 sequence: CASKLLQGGEKLFF. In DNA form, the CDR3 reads TGTGCCAGCAAGTTATTGCAAGGGGGTGAAAAACTGTTTTTT.

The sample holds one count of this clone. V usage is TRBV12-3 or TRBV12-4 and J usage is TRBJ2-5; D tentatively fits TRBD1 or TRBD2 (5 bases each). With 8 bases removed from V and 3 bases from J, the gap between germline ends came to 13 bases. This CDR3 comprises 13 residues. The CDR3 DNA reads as TGTGCCAGCTCTACTGGGACCGAAGAGACCCAGTACTTC. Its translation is CASSTGTEETQYF.

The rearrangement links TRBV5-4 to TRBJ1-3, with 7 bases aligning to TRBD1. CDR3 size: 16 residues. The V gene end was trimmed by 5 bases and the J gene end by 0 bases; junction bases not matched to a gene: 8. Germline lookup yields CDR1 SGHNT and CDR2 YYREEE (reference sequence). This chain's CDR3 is CASRTIGTDSGNTIYF. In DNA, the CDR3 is TGTGCCAGCAGGACCATCGGGACAGACTCTGGAAACACCATATATTTT. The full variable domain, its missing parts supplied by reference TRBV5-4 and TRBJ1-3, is ETGVTQSPTHLIKTRGQQVTLRCSSQSGHNTVSWYQQALGQGPQFIFQYYREEENGRGNFPPRFSGLQFPNYSSELNVNALELDDSALYLCASRTIGTDSGNTIYFGEGSWLTVV.

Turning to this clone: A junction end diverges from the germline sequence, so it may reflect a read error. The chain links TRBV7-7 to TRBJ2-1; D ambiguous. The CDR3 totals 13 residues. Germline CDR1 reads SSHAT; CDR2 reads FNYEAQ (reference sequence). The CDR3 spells CASSLPDNNEQFF. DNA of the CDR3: TGTGCTAGCAGCCTCCCCGACAACAATGAGCAGTTCTTC.

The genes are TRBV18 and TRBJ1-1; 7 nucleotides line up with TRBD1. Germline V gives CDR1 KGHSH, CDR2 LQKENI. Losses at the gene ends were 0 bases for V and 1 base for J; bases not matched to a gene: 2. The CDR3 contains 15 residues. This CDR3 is CASSPPQGTNTEAFF. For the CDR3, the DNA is TGTGCCAGCTCACCACCACAGGGGACGAACACTGAAGCTTTCTTT.

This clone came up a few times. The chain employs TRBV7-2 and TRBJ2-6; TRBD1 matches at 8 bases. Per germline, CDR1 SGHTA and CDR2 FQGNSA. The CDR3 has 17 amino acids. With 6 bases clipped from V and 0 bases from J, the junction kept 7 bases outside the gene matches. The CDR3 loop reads CASRETGVPSGANVLTF. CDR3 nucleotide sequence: TGTGCCAGCAGAGAGACAGGGGTCCCCTCTGGGGCCAACGTCCTGACTTTC.

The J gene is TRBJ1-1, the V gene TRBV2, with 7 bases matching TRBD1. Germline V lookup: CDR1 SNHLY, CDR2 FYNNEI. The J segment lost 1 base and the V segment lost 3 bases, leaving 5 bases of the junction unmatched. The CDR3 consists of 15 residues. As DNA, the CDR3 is TGTGCCAGCAGTGAGTCGACAGGGCCGAACACTGAAGCTTTCTTT. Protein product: CASSESTGPNTEAFF.

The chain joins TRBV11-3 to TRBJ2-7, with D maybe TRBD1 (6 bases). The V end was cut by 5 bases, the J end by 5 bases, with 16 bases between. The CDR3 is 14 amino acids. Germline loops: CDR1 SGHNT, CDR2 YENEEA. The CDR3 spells CASSTGTSGNEQYF. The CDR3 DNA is TGTGCCAGCAGCACAGGGACATCGGGGAACGAGCAGTACTTC.

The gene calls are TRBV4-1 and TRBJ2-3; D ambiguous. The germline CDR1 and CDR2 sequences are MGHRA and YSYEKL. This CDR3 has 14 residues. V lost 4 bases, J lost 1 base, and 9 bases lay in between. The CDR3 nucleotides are TGCGCCAGCAGCCCTCAGATCCGCACAGATACGCAGTATTTT. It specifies CASSPQIRTDTQYF.

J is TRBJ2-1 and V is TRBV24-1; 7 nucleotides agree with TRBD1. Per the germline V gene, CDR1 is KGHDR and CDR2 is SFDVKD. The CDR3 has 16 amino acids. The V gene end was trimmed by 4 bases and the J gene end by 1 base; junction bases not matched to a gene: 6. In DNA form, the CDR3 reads TGTGCCACCAGTGACGCCCAGGGACAGTCCTACAATGAGCAGTTCTTC. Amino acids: CATSDAQGQSYNEQFF.

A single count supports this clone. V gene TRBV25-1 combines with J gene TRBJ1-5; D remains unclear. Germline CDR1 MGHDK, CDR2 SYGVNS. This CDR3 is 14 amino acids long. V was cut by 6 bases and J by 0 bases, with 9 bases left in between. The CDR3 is CASSELNSNQPQHF. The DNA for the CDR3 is TGTGCCAGCAGCGAACTTAATAGCAATCAGCCCCAGCATTTT.

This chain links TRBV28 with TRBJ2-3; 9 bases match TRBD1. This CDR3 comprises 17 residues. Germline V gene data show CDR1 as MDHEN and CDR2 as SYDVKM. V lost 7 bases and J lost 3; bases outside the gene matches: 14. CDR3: CASNSETGGVGTDTQYF. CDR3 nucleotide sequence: TGTGCCAGCAACTCGGAAACAGGGGGCGTAGGGACAGATACGCAGTATTTT.

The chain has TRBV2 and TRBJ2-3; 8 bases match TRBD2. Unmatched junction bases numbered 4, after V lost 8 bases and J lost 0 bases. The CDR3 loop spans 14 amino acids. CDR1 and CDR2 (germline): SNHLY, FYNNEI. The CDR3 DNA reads TGTGCCAGCCGCGGGACTAGAAGCACAGATACGCAGTATTTT. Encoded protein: CASRGTRSTDTQYF.

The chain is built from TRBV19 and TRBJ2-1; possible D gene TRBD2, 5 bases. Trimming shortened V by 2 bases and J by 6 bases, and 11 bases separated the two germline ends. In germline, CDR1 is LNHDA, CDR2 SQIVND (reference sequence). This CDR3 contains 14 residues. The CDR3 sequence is CASSILDSLNEQFF. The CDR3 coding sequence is TGTGCCAGTAGTATATTGGACTCTCTCAATGAGCAGTTCTTC.

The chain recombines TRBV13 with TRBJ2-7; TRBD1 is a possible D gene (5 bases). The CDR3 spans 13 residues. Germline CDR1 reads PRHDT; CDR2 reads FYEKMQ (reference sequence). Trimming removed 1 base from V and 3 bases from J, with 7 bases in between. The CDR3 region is CASSLEGHYEQYF. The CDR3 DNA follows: TGTGCCAGCAGCTTAGAGGGGCACTACGAGCAGTACTTC.

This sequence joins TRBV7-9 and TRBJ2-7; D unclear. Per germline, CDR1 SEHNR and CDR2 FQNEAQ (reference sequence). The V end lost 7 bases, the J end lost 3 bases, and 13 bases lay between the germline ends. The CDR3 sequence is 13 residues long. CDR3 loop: CASTKLQYYEQYF. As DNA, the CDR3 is TGTGCCAGCACCAAGTTACAGTACTACGAGCAGTACTTC.

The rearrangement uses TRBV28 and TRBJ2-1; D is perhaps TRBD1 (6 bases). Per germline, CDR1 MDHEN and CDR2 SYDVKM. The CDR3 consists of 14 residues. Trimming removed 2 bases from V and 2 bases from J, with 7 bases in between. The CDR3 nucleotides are TGTGCCAGCAGTTTAGGACAGCCCTACAATGAGCAGTTCTTC. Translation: CASSLGQPYNEQFF.

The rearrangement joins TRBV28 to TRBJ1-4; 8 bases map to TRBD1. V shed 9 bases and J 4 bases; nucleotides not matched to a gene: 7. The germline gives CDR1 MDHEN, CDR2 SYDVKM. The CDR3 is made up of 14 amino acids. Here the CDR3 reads CASESTGVNEKLFF. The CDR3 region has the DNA TGTGCCAGTGAATCGACAGGGGTTAATGAAAAACTGTTTTTT.

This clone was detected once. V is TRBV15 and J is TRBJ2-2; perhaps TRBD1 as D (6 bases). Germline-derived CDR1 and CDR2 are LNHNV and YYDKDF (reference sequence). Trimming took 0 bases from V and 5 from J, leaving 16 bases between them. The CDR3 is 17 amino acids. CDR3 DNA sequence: TGTGCCACCAGCAGAGATGTGACAGGATTGATGACCGGGGAGCTGTTTTTT. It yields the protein CATSRDVTGLMTGELFF.

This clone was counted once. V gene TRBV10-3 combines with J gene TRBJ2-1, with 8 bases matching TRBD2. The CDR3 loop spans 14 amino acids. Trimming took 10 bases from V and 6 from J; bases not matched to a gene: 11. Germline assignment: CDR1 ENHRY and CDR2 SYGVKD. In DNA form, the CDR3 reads TGTGCCACCGGGGAAAGCGGGAGCCTCAATGAGCAGTTCTTC. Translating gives CATGESGSLNEQFF.

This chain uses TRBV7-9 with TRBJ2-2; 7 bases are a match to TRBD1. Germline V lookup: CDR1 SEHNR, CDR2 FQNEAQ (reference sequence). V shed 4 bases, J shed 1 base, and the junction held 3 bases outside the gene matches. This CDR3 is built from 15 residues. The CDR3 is CASSYGTVNTGELFF. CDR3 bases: TGTGCCAGCAGCTACGGGACAGTGAACACCGGGGAGCTGTTTTTT.